A selection of T cell receptor beta chains follows, all from one sample in a study of Ad26.COV2.S vaccination and SARS-CoV-2 variants. The assay was immunoSEQ multiplex PCR, and TCRdb's table has in-frame clones only and misses some. Seen here are hundreds of thousands of clones, roughly 89% observed once, and the top ten hold approximately 2.5%. Sequenced material: peripheral blood, taken in a trial of Ad26.COV2.S vaccine versus placebo. Source of these receptors: a person between 18 and 65 years old who received the Ad26.COV2.S COVID-19 vaccine or a placebo. The CDR3 runs from the conserved cysteine through the conserved F or W. The D gene is left open where the match is weak. Only some rows state a clone size, as once, few, many or a class for expanded clones.

v_call	d_call	j_call	clone_size	cdr3_aa	cdr3_nt
TRBV6-4	NA	TRBJ1-5	NA	CASSVGQNQPQHF	TGTGCCAGCAGTGTTGGGCAAAATCAGCCCCAGCATTTT
TRBV18	NA	TRBJ2-3	NA	CASSPRLTGQYADTQYF	TGTGCCAGCTCACCGAGGCTTACCGGGCAGTACGCAGATACGCAGTATTTT
TRBV6-2/TRBV6-3	NA	TRBJ2-1	once	CASSYSAGLRKGDEQFF	TGTGCCAGCAGTTACTCTGCCGGACTAAGGAAGGGGGATGAGCAGTTCTTC
TRBV9	NA	TRBJ2-6	NA	CASSAAGSGANVLTF	TGTGCCAGCAGCGCCGCCGGTTCTGGGGCCAACGTCCTGACTTTC
TRBV7-2	NA	TRBJ2-7	NA	CASSTRTASYEQYF	TGTGCCAGCAGCACTCGGACAGCCTCCTACGAGCAGTACTTC
TRBV7-2	TRBD1	TRBJ1-4	NA	CASSRDRQNEKLFF	TGTGCCAGCAGCAGGGACAGACAGAATGAAAAACTGTTTTTT
TRBV6-5	NA	TRBJ1-6	few	CASSYGGGHMISPLHF	TGTGCCAGCAGTTACGGGGGGGGACATATGATTTCACCCCTCCACTTT
TRBV19	NA	TRBJ1-2	NA	CASKGLQGNYGYTF	TGTGCCAGTAAGGGATTACAGGGAAACTATGGCTACACCTTC
TRBV7-2	NA	TRBJ1-2	NA	CASSPTGGGIGYTF	TGTGCCAGCAGCCCAACCGGGGGGGGGATTGGCTACACCTTC
TRBV5-1	NA	TRBJ1-2	once	CASSLGLYGYTF	TGCGCCAGCAGCTTGGGCCTCTATGGCTACACCTTC
TRBV7-9	TRBD1	TRBJ1-4	medium-sized	CASSFWGTANEKLFF	TGTGCCAGCAGCTTTTGGGGGACAGCGAATGAAAAACTGTTTTTT
TRBV27	TRBD1	TRBJ1-1	NA	CASSAYTGGRTEAFF	TGTGCCAGCAGTGCCTATACAGGGGGCCGCACTGAAGCTTTCTTT
TRBV27	TRBD2	TRBJ2-3	NA	CACARGLATDTQYF	TGTGCCTGCGCGCGGGGACTAGCTACAGATACGCAGTATTTT
TRBV4-3	TRBD1	TRBJ1-6	NA	CASSQEPGGYNSPLHF	TGCGCCAGCAGCCAAGAGCCAGGGGGCTATAATTCACCCCTCCACTTT
TRBV5-5	NA	TRBJ1-1	NA	CASSLDWGNTEAFF	TGTGCCAGCAGCTTGGATTGGGGGAACACTGAAGCTTTCTTT
TRBV5-8	TRBD2	TRBJ2-7	NA	CASSLIAGGPGEQYF	TGTGCCAGCAGCTTGATAGCGGGGGGGCCGGGGGAGCAGTACTTC
TRBV19	TRBD1	TRBJ2-5	NA	CASQTRTGLETQYF	TGTGCCAGTCAGACTAGGACAGGGCTAGAGACCCAGTACTTC
TRBV5-1	NA	TRBJ1-2	NA	CASSLDPTEGYGYTF	TGCGCCAGCAGCTTGGATCCTACCGAGGGCTATGGCTACACCTTC
TRBV5-1	NA	TRBJ2-1	NA	CASSSGATSSYNEQFF	TGCGCCAGCAGTTCCGGGGCCACGAGCTCCTACAATGAGCAGTTCTTC
TRBV5-1	NA	TRBJ1-6	NA	CASSFSRGSPLHF	TGCGCCAGCAGCTTCTCCAGAGGGTCACCCCTCCACTTT
TRBV9	TRBD2	TRBJ2-1	NA	CASGLAGHNEQFF	TGTGCCAGTGGACTAGCGGGACACAATGAGCAGTTCTTC
TRBV18	NA	TRBJ1-2	NA	CASSPSSDLYGYTF	TGTGCCAGCTCACCTAGTTCAGACCTCTATGGCTACACCTTC
TRBV6-2/TRBV6-3	TRBD2	TRBJ2-6	few	CASSYWGGILSGANVLTF	TGTGCCAGCAGCTACTGGGGAGGGATCCTCTCTGGGGCCAACGTCCTGACTTTC
TRBV7-9	NA	TRBJ2-7	NA	CASSSPDSPYEQYF	TGTGCCAGCAGCTCGCCCGACAGTCCCTACGAGCAGTACTTC
TRBV6-5	NA	TRBJ2-5	NA	CASSYSLGGQETQYF	TGTGCCAGCAGTTACAGTCTGGGGGGCCAAGAGACCCAGTACTTC
TRBV18	NA	TRBJ1-1	NA	CASSPDANTEAFF	TGTGCCAGCTCACCGGACGCGAACACTGAAGCTTTCTTT
TRBV7-2	NA	TRBJ2-3	NA	CASSLFTPDTDTQYF	TGTGCCAGCAGCTTATTTACCCCAGACACAGATACGCAGTATTTT
TRBV7-2	NA	TRBJ1-5	NA	CASSLVLGGRQPQHF	TGTGCCAGCAGCTTAGTTCTGGGGGGCAGGCAGCCCCAGCATTTT
TRBV30	TRBD1	TRBJ2-7	NA	CAWSWTGAAYEQYF	TGTGCCTGGAGTTGGACAGGTGCGGCGTACGAGCAGTACTTC
TRBV5-1	NA	TRBJ2-2	NA	CASSAGRELFF	TGCGCCAGCAGCGCAGGGAGGGAGCTGTTTTTT
TRBV11-2	NA	TRBJ2-4	NA	CASSLGDWSFPNIQYF	TGTGCCAGCAGCTTAGGGGACTGGAGCTTTCCAAACATTCAGTACTTC
TRBV13	NA	TRBJ1-2	NA	CASSENRYGYTF	TGTGCCAGCAGCGAAAACCGTTATGGCTACACCTTC
TRBV28	NA	TRBJ1-6	NA	CASSLASSPLHF	TGTGCCAGCAGTTTGGCGTCGTCACCCCTCCACTTT
TRBV3-1/TRBV3-2	TRBD2	TRBJ2-2	few	CASSSLAGAGGELFF	TGTGCCAGCAGCTCGTTAGCGGGGGCCGGCGGGGAGCTGTTTTTT
TRBV11-3	TRBD1	TRBJ2-1	once	CASSFVHRGFF	TGTGCCAGCAGCTTCGTGCACAGGGGGTTCTTC
TRBV27	NA	TRBJ2-1	NA	CASSLPGTYQFF	TGTGCCAGCAGTTTACCAGGGACGTATCAGTTCTTC
TRBV12-3/TRBV12-4	NA	TRBJ2-7	NA	CASSPPGYEQYF	TGTGCCAGCAGTCCCCCGGGCTACGAGCAGTACTTC
TRBV5-4	TRBD2	TRBJ2-1	NA	CASSLLQLAGGGNNEQFF	TGTGCCAGCAGCCTCCTCCAACTAGCGGGAGGAGGTAACAATGAGCAGTTCTTC
TRBV7-9	TRBD1	TRBJ2-2	NA	CASSSGTGAAGELFF	TGTGCCAGCAGCTCCGGGACAGGGGCTGCCGGGGAGCTGTTTTTT
TRBV6-2/TRBV6-3	NA	TRBJ2-1	once	CASSYSGRRQFF	TGTGCCAGCAGTTACTCAGGTCGGAGGCAGTTCTTC
TRBV11-3	NA	TRBJ1-4	NA	CASSLGTGTGKLFF	TGTGCCAGCAGCTTAGGTACAGGGACTGGAAAACTGTTTTTT
TRBV19	NA	TRBJ2-3	NA	CASSRAVSDTQYF	TGTGCCAGTAGTCGTGCAGTGTCCGATACGCAGTATTTT
TRBV27	TRBD2	TRBJ2-3	NA	CASGLAGGNTQYF	TGTGCCAGCGGCCTAGCGGGAGGTAATACGCAGTATTTT
TRBV2	NA	TRBJ2-5	NA	CASSEAYQETQYF	TGTGCCAGCAGTGAAGCGTACCAAGAGACCCAGTACTTC
TRBV5-1	NA	TRBJ2-1	NA	CASSLILGDTSEQFF	TGCGCCAGCAGCTTGATACTGGGGGATACAAGTGAGCAGTTCTTC
TRBV3-1/TRBV3-2	NA	TRBJ1-4	NA	CASSQDSGNEKLFF	TGTGCCAGCAGCCAAGACTCCGGGAATGAAAAACTGTTTTTT
TRBV7-2	NA	TRBJ2-1	once	CASSLEYFEQFF	TGTGCCAGCAGCTTAGAGTACTTTGAGCAGTTCTTC
TRBV4-2	TRBD2	TRBJ2-1	NA	CASSQEQPSGYNEQFF	TGTGCCAGCAGCCAAGAGCAGCCTAGCGGCTACAATGAGCAGTTCTTC